This T cell receptor beta chain is drawn from a study of blood T cell repertoires in COVID-19. The wider study: From the United States, Italy and Spain came samples of acute and convalescent COVID-19.

The Seattle patients joined while their infection was active and were tracked longitudinally afterward. This clone was recorded only once. Original data processing: Amplified reference gene primers provided the basis for estimating nucleated cell counts. Profiling relied on immunoSEQ multiplex PCR, and the TCRdb table lists in-frame clones only, not all of them. V and J calls and clone size come straight from that table; D and trimming were deduced from the DNA. The table lists roughly 230,000 clones, 90% of them singletons. This CDR3 is built from 16 residues. Germline V CDR1 and CDR2: LNHDA, SQIVND (reference sequence). The germline V and J ends were trimmed by 3 bases and 0 bases, with 11 bases remaining between them.

The source of this sequence is a woman in her fifties or sixties with COVID-19, enrolled during active disease. Sample: peripheral blood. The chain recombines TRBV19 with TRBJ1-4, with D maybe TRBD1 (5 bases). The CDR3 reads CASSMGGATTNEKLFF. CDR3 DNA: TGTGCCAGTAGTATGGGAGGGGCAACAACTAATGAAAAACTGTTTTTT.